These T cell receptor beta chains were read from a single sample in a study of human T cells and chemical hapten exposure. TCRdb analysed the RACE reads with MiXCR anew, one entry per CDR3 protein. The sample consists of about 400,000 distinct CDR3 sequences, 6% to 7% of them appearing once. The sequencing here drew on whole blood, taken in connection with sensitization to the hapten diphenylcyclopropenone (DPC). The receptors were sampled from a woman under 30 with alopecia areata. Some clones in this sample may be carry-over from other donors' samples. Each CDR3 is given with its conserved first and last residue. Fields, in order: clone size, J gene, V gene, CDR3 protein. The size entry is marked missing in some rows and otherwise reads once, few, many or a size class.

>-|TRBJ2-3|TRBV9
CASSPGLFSQYF
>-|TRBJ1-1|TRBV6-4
CASSPGVGRTEAFF
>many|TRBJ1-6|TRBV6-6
CASSYDTNSPLHF
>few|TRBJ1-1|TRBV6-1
CASSQTRLRSTEAFF
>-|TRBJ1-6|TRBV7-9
CASSSRQASSSPLHF
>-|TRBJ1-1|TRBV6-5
CASSFSPGHFPWDEAFF
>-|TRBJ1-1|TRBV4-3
CASSQDRRGASTEAFF
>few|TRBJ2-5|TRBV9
CASSERGGQETQYF
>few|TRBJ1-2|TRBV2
CASSPAGIGYGYTF
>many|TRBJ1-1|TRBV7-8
CASSLMEGAGTEAFF
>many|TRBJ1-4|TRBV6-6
CASSYEGAREKLFF
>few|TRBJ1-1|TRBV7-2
CASSFPFGNTEAFF
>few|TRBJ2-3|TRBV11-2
CASSSSMGRTDTQYF
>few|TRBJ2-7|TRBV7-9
CASSPPSAYEQYF
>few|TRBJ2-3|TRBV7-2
CASSLMGATDTQYF
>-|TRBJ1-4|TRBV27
CASSFLGAGGPAANEKLFF